Presented here are 8 T cell receptor beta chains from one specimen sequenced in a study of glioma-infiltrating T cells after dendritic cell vaccination. The assay was immunoSEQ multiplex PCR, and TCRdb's table has in-frame clones only and misses some. The data contain some 87,000 clones, roughly 84% of them singletons. Material: blood, obtained before dendritic cell vaccination. The receptors were sampled from a human donor with glioblastoma.

The chain uses TRBV10-1 and TRBJ2-7, with 8 bases lining up with TRBD1. This CDR3 has 12 amino acids. The J segment lost 3 bases and the V segment lost 8 bases, leaving 3 bases of the junction unmatched. The V gene's germline CDR1 is WNHNN and CDR2 SYGVQD (reference sequence). CDR3: CASGTGYYEQYF. The CDR3 nucleotides are TGCGCCAGCGGGACAGGCTACTACGAGCAGTACTTC.

The J gene is TRBJ2-1, the V gene TRBV6-5, with D tentatively TRBD1 (6 bases). The CDR3 loop spans 15 amino acids. Germline V gene data show CDR1 as MNHEY and CDR2 as SVGAGI. V lost 6 bases and J lost 8, with 20 bases in between. CDR3 nucleotides: TGTGCCAGCAGCCGGCAGGGGTTCCTTTTCGATGAGCAGTTCTTC. It specifies CASSRQGFLFDEQFF.

The count of this clone is one. The rearrangement uses TRBV29-1 and TRBJ2-3; D not resolved. This CDR3 contains 13 residues. The germline CDR1 and CDR2 sequences are SQVTM and ANQGSEA. Deletions cut 8 bases from V and 2 bases from J, with 14 bases between. CDR3 sequence (DNA): TGCAGCTTCCTAACAGTGTCCACAGATACGCAGTATTTT. Translation gives CSFLTVSTDTQYF.

This chain links TRBV5-4 with TRBJ2-1; 12 bases are a match to TRBD1. The V segment lost 10 bases and the J segment 6 bases; nucleotides outside the gene matches: 11. CDR1 and CDR2 from the germline V gene are SGHNT and YYREEE (reference sequence). The CDR3 loop spans 15 amino acids. The CDR3 sequence is CAYRSGTGGSNEQFF. CDR3 bases: TGTGCCTATAGATCCGGGACAGGGGGCTCCAATGAGCAGTTCTTC.

For the CDR3, the DNA is TGTGCCAGCAGATCCGGACAGGGTGGGACTGAAGCTTTCTTT. This codes for CASRSGQGGTEAFF. V gene TRBV6-5 combines with J gene TRBJ1-1; 8 positions agree with TRBD1. J lost 5 bases, V lost 6 bases, and 8 bases had no gene match. CDR1 and CDR2 (germline): MNHEY, SVGAGI. This CDR3 is 14 amino acids long.

The chain is built from TRBV7-2 and TRBJ1-1, with D maybe TRBD1 (6 bases). Germline CDR1 and CDR2: SGHTA and FQGNSA. This CDR3 region has 14 residues. V lost 1 base to trimming and J lost 2 bases, with 8 bases between them. This CDR3 is CASSLVRGNTEAFF. CDR3 sequence (DNA): TGTGCCAGCAGCTTAGTCAGGGGAAACACTGAAGCTTTCTTT. The full variable domain, rest sourced from reference TRBV7-2 and TRBJ1-1, is GAGVSQSPSNKVTEKGKDVELRCDPISGHTALYWYRQSLGQGLEFLIYFQGNSAPDKSGLPSDRFSAERTGGSVSTLTIQRTQQEDSAVYLCASSLVRGNTEAFFGQGTRLTVV.

This clone was detected once. The V call is TRBV11-3, the J call TRBJ1-1; tentatively, D is TRBD1 (5 bases). Looked up from germline, CDR1 is SGHNT and CDR2 is YENEEA. V lost 3 bases to trimming and J lost 0 bases, with 5 bases between them. This CDR3 has 13 amino acids. The CDR3 nucleotides read TGTGCCAGCAGCTTGACAGTGAACACTGAAGCTTTCTTT. It is translated as CASSLTVNTEAFF.

This clone has only one observation. The J gene is TRBJ2-5, the V gene TRBV5-1, with 9 nucleotides matching TRBD1. J was trimmed by 2 bases and V by 5 bases; bases with no gene match: 4. Germline CDR1 and CDR2: SGHRS and YFSETQ. The CDR3 length is 14 residues. Here the CDR3 reads CASRDDRGQETQYF. CDR3 DNA: TGCGCCAGCAGGGACGACAGGGGGCAAGAGACCCAGTACTTC.